This T cell receptor beta chain was sequenced for a study of human T cells and chemical hapten exposure. Study findings and constraints: Controls formed significantly fewer large CDR3 similarity clusters than expanded TCRs did.

This clonotype was counted many times. Its antigen is unidentified. Time point of the sample: pre-sensitization, week 0. Specified treatment: therapeutic diphenylcyclopropenone sensitization with weekly scalp DPC. Individual cDNA molecules received unique molecular identifiers in the library. One entry per CDR3 protein, called by TCRdb with MiXCR from the RACE reads. The sample has some 400,000 distinct CDR3 sequences, 5% to 6.5% seen once; the top ten hold around 2.6%. V was cut by 4 bases and J by 8 bases, with 5 bases left in between. The CDR3 runs to 11 residues. CDR1 and CDR2 (germline): SGHTA, FQGTGA.

The TCR comes from a woman aged 45-60 years with alopecia areata. Some clones in this sample may be carry-over from other donors' samples. This chain links TRBV7-3 with TRBJ2-2, with unresolved D. Material: whole blood, obtained in connection with sensitization to the hapten diphenylcyclopropenone (DPC). In DNA, the CDR3 is TGTGCCAGCAGCTCCCAGGGGGAGCTGTTTTTT. This translates into CASSSQGELFF.